This T cell receptor beta chain was captured by sequencing in a study of blood T cell repertoires in COVID-19. Study summary: Acute and convalescent COVID-19 specimens originated in the United States, Italy and Spain. T cells, B-cell-depleted T cells, or PBMCs supplied cDNA or gDNA.

Seattle-derived patients entered the study during active infection and were followed longitudinally. Sequencing used immunoSEQ multiplex PCR; TCRdb keeps in-frame clones, though not all of them. Of around 200,000 clones listed, nearly 85% are singletons. This clonotype originated in a woman in her thirties with COVID-19, enrolled during active disease. The specimen sequenced was peripheral blood.

The CDR3 sequence is CASSLARPDNSPLHF. The CDR3 DNA reads as TGTGCCAGCAGCTTGGCCAGGCCTGATAATTCACCCCTCCACTTT. V and J are TRBV5-4 and TRBJ1-6; D gene unclear. The CDR3 is made up of 15 amino acids. The germline V and J ends were trimmed by 0 bases and 5 bases, with 9 bases remaining between them. The germline V gene encodes CDR1 SGHNT and CDR2 YYREEE (reference sequence). Using reference TRBV5-4 and TRBJ1-6 for the parts outside the CDR3, the full variable domain is ETGVTQSPTHLIKTRGQQVTLRCSSQSGHNTVSWYQQALGQGPQFIFQYYREEENGRGNFPPRFSGLQFPNYSSELNVNALELDDSALYLCASSLARPDNSPLHFGNGTRLTVT.